This TCR beta chain was sequenced in a study of shared clonotypes between healthy human individuals. Study-level information: Two female and three male donors aged 18 to 49 were enrolled. The plates for each donor numbered three CD4 naive, three CD4 memory, two CD8 naive and one CD8 memory.

The CDR3 runs to 18 residues. To note about this clone: The antigen remains undetermined.

Clones were sequenced by immunoSEQ multiplex PCR, and TCRdb holds only the in-frame ones, with some missing. Among 2 million to 2.5 million clones listed, 85% to 95% were seen once. The study, taken as a whole, reports: Estimated richness values were generally larger in naive subsets than in memory subsets. Rarefaction revealed incomplete sorted-subset sequencing despite large depth.

Sequencing was carried out using naive CD4+ T cells from PBMCs. Stated subset: CD45RA+ positively selected. This receptor was identified in a man younger than 35 in good health. Some clones in this sample may be carry-over from other donors' samples. This chain links TRBV21-1 with TRBJ1-1; the table gives TRBD1 as D, unverified against the DNA. TRBV21-1 is a known pseudogene. The CDR3 sequence is CASSKWAIPGVPYTEAFF. The DNA for the CDR3 is TGTGCCAGCAGCAAATGGGCGATTCCAGGGGTGCCGTACACTGAAGCTTTCTTT.